This T cell receptor beta chain emerged from a study of liver allograft versus peripheral blood T cells (dated by TCRdb to the early 2020s). Background for the entire study: In liver transplant recipients, the study looked at T cell receptor repertoires in the peripheral blood and set them against the repertoires found within the transplanted livers.

Deletion took 6 bases off V and 4 bases off J, with a span of 21 bases between the germline ends. The CDR3 starts with the cysteine, ends with the phenylalanine, and has 16 residues. Just CDR3 DNA is preserved here, 48 bases in frame from base 1. Reads for this sample came from an Illumina MiSeq. The raw public data were reprocessed by TCRdb itself: fastp quality trimming at Q25, MiXCR clonotype calling, in-frame beta chains only. When rows share a CDR3 protein, they turn into one entry using the most common DNA and genes. The table for this sample lists around 6,000 distinct CDR3 sequences; about 18% of them were counted only once. The biggest ten clones account for approximately 2.7% of the sample. This clonotype was seen a handful of times. Which antigen it targets is not known. No quality values exist for individual bases; no much larger clone is one base distant. The research as a whole found: T cell receptor repertoires inside liver allografts were reported to differ from those detected in peripheral blood.

The sequence links TRBV12-3 or TRBV12-4 to TRBJ1-2; no D gene can be assigned with confidence. This TCR was recovered from a human patient who had a liver transplant. Some T cells may derive from the graft donor when a transplant has been performed. The DNA reads as follows: TGTGCCAGCAGCCCCGCTTTGGTCTGGGATGCCTATGGCTACACCTTC. It translates as CASSPALVWDAYGYTF.